This is a list of T cell receptor beta chains from one sample in a study of response to subunit inactivated influenza vaccine. MiXCR was run by TCRdb on the RT-PCR reads, yielding one entry per CDR3 protein. The repertoire holds about 240,000 distinct CDR3 sequences, over 9% seen once, with 7.8% in the top ten. The sample in question was non-naive T cells sorted from PBMCs, obtained 14 days before vaccination. All receptors derive from a man aged 50 to 59 who received an inactivated influenza vaccine. Each CDR3 is given with its conserved first and last residue. The size of a clone is reported for some rows only, either as once, few or many, or as a class for expanded clones.

j_call: TRBJ2-3; clone_size: many; v_call: TRBV29-1; cdr3_aa: CSVGTSGGTDTQYF
j_call: TRBJ2-7; clone_size: few; v_call: TRBV23-1; cdr3_aa: CASSHHGTLEQYF
j_call: TRBJ2-7; clone_size: many; v_call: TRBV19; cdr3_aa: CASREGAQDEQYF
j_call: TRBJ1-1; clone_size: many; v_call: TRBV12-3/TRBV12-4; cdr3_aa: CASSNPTTLRAEAFF
j_call: TRBJ1-2; clone_size: many; v_call: TRBV15; cdr3_aa: CATSPGQPYYGYTF
j_call: TRBJ2-1; clone_size: few; v_call: TRBV6-2/TRBV6-3; cdr3_aa: CASSFFSYNEQFF
j_call: TRBJ1-1; clone_size: -; v_call: TRBV12-3/TRBV12-4; cdr3_aa: CASSLRVTEAFF
j_call: TRBJ2-1; clone_size: few; v_call: TRBV11-2; cdr3_aa: CASSLVASGRPYSYNEQFF
j_call: TRBJ2-5; clone_size: many; v_call: TRBV20-1; cdr3_aa: CSANTPSIRRSYQETQYF
j_call: TRBJ2-7; clone_size: few; v_call: TRBV7-2; cdr3_aa: CASSPNRDFYEQYF
j_call: TRBJ1-2; clone_size: few; v_call: TRBV5-5; cdr3_aa: CASSATGDPYGYTF
j_call: TRBJ1-2; clone_size: once; v_call: TRBV3-1; cdr3_aa: CASSPSSTAGYTF